This passage covers 14 T cell receptor beta chains from one sample sequenced in a study of cytotoxic CD8 clonotypes in ibrutinib-treated CLL. Clones were sequenced by immunoSEQ multiplex PCR, and TCRdb holds only the in-frame ones, with some missing. Of a few hundred thousand clones listed, roughly 70% are singletons. The source material was PBMCs, sampled after 24 months of ibrutinib treatment. These receptors were collected from a human donor with chronic lymphocytic leukemia.

V is TRBV19 and J is TRBJ2-3; 11 bases are shared with TRBD1. The CDR3 length is 15 residues. Germline CDR1 LNHDA, CDR2 SQIVND (reference sequence). With V trimmed by 4 bases and J by 4 bases, 4 bases remained unmatched. The CDR3 DNA follows: TGTGCCAGTAGTAACCCGGGACAGGGGGCAGATACGCAGTATTTT. Protein product: CASSNPGQGADTQYF.

Only a few counts were recorded for this clone. This chain uses TRBV19 with TRBJ2-1; D gene uncertain. Trimming stripped 0 bases from V and 6 bases from J, with 15 bases between. Per germline, CDR1 LNHDA and CDR2 SQIVND (reference sequence). The CDR3 runs to 16 residues. DNA for the CDR3: TGTGCCAGTAGTATAGAGGTAACCTTGGTGGGCAATGAGCAGTTCTTC. Translating gives CASSIEVTLVGNEQFF.

The chain uses TRBV11-3 and TRBJ2-3; 13 bases fit TRBD2. Germline lookup yields CDR1 SGHNT and CDR2 YENEEA. CDR3 length: 16 residues. V trimming: 3 bases; J trimming: 5 bases; junction bases outside the gene matches: 5. The CDR3 spells CASSLGTSGIGDTQYF. CDR3 DNA: TGTGCCAGCAGCTTGGGGACTAGCGGGATTGGAGATACGCAGTATTTT.

J is TRBJ2-1 and V is TRBV18; D remains unclear. Germline loops: CDR1 KGHSH, CDR2 LQKENI. With 0 bases removed from V and 10 bases from J, the gap between germline ends came to 16 bases. The CDR3 spans 15 residues. The CDR3 DNA follows: TGTGCCAGCTCACCACCTTCCCAGTGGATGGGCGAGCAGTTCTTC. It codes for CASSPPSQWMGEQFF.

The chain has TRBV27 and TRBJ2-1; 10 bases are shared with TRBD2. Per the germline V gene, CDR1 is MNHEY and CDR2 is SMNVEV (reference sequence). CDR3 length equals 15 residues. The V and J ends lost 10 bases and 4 bases, in that order; junction bases with no gene match: 10. DNA of the CDR3: TGTGCCACCTCAACGGCAGCGGGAGGGTACAATGAGCAGTTCTTC. Amino acid sequence: CATSTAAGGYNEQFF.

The chain joins TRBV6-6 to TRBJ1-2, with D possibly TRBD1 on 6 matching bases. Per the germline V gene, CDR1 is MNHNY and CDR2 is SVGAGI (reference sequence). The CDR3 has 13 amino acids. Trimming took off 8 bases at V and 3 bases at J, with 13 bases between the two ends. The CDR3, as DNA: TGTGCCAGCGTCCTCAGGGGAGACTATGGCTACACCTTC. Amino acid sequence: CASVLRGDYGYTF.

With regard to this clone: At one of its ends the junction is not consistent with the germline gene, which may arise from a read error. CDR3 in DNA: TGTGCTAGCAGCTTGATCGGCACAGATACGCAGTATTTT. It encodes CASSLIGTDTQYF. The chain links TRBV7-7 to TRBJ2-3; D is unresolved. The CDR3 length is 13 residues. From germline, CDR1 is SSHAT and CDR2 FNYEAQ (reference sequence).

This clone was seen once. CDR3 nucleotides: TGCGCCAGCAGCGGGGGACAGGCGTTTGGTGAAAAACTGTTTTTT. Translation gives CASSGGQAFGEKLFF. The chain has TRBV5-1 and TRBJ1-4; 8 bases align to TRBD1. V shed 4 bases and J 7 bases; nucleotides not matched to a gene: 9. Germline CDR1 is SGHRS and CDR2 is YFSETQ. The CDR3 extends over 15 amino acids. Supplemented by reference TRBV5-1 and TRBJ1-4, the full variable domain reads KAGVTQTPRYLIKTRGQQVTLSCSPISGHRSVSWYQQTPGQGLQFLFEYFSETQRNKGNFPGRFSGRQFSNSRSEMNVSTLELGDSALYLCASSGGQAFGEKLFFGSGTQLSVL.

Notes on this clone: The junction departs from the called germline gene at one end, perhaps through a read error. The chain couples TRBV25-1 to TRBJ1-4; D call uncertain. The CDR3 extends over 13 amino acids. Germline V gene data show CDR1 as MGHDK and CDR2 as SYGVNS. In nucleotides, the CDR3 is TGTGCCAGCAGGGAATCGCGGTGGGAAAAACTGTTTTTT. It codes for CASRESRWEKLFF.

This rearrangement joins TRBV7-9 to TRBJ2-7; D gene uncertain. There are 12 residues in the CDR3. Germline CDR1 is SEHNR and CDR2 is FQNEAQ (reference sequence). Trimming shortened V by 5 bases and J by 1 base, and 6 bases separated the two germline ends. The CDR3 sequence: CASSRNSYEQYF. CDR3 nucleotides: TGTGCCAGCAGCCGTAATTCCTACGAGCAGTACTTC. The full variable domain, with the rest looked up from reference TRBV7-9 and TRBJ2-7, is DTGVSQNPRHKITKRGQNVTFRCDPISEHNRLYWYRQTLGQGPEFLTYFQNEAQLEKSRLLSDRFSAERPKGSFSTLEIQRTEQGDSAMYLCASSRNSYEQYFGPGTRLTVT.

This rearrangement joins TRBV6-5 to TRBJ1-3; D unclear. CDR3 length: 14 residues. V was clipped by 6 bases and J by 0 bases, with 9 bases between them. Germline V gene lookup returns CDR1 MNHEY and CDR2 SVGAGI. The CDR3 loop is CASSISNSGNTIYF. The CDR3 DNA reads TGTGCCAGCAGCATATCAAACTCTGGAAACACCATATATTTT.

The CDR3 DNA sequence: TGTGCCAGCAGCCAAGGGACCGAGCAGTACTTC. It is translated as CASSQGTEQYF. This chain connects TRBV4-2 to TRBJ2-7, with D hard to call. The germline V gene has CDR1 LGHNA and CDR2 YNFKEQ. Trimming removed 1 base at V and 6 bases at J, with 4 bases between. This CDR3 has 11 amino acids.

The CDR3: CAWRIVGENQETQYF. For the CDR3, the DNA is TGTGCCTGGAGAATTGTTGGAGAGAATCAAGAGACCCAGTACTTC. The chain joins TRBV30 to TRBJ2-5; no reliable D call. Germline V gene data show CDR1 as GTSNPN and CDR2 as SVGIG (reference sequence). CDR3 length equals 15 residues. V lost 3 bases and J 2 bases, leaving 16 bases between the germline ends.

The chain recombines TRBV9 with TRBJ2-5; possible D gene TRBD1, 6 bases. This CDR3 comprises 15 residues. Between the trimmed V and J ends, which lost 0 bases and 7 bases, there was a span of 16 bases. Germline assignment: CDR1 SGDLS and CDR2 YYNGEE. The CDR3 coding sequence is TGTGCCAGCAGCGTAGGCAGGGAGAGGGGGACGACCCAGTACTTC. This translates into CASSVGRERGTTQYF.